A single sample is the source of the 26 T cell receptor beta chains below, sequenced in a study of radiotherapy plus CTLA-4 blockade in lung cancer (dated by TCRdb to 2016 to 2019). To prepare the library, the immunoSEQ multiplex PCR assay was applied. The clones in this table, taken by TCRdb from immuneACCESS, are in-frame only. Not every clone is retained; where verified, under half of the shortfall comes from an unresolved V gene, and the cause of the rest is unknown. This sample is represented by tens of thousands of clones; around four fifths of them were singletons. The ten largest clones take up around 4.2% of the sample. The source was peripheral blood, collected from a patient treated with radiotherapy plus ipilimumab. These receptors came from a human donor with non-small cell lung cancer who had a partial response to radiotherapy plus ipilimumab.

This clone was recorded a few times. CDR3 sequence reads: CASSPDLYTSGGSNTGELFF. In DNA form, the CDR3 reads TGTGCCAGCAGCCCAGACCTCTATACTAGCGGGGGGTCGAACACCGGGGAGCTGTTTTTT. The chain joins TRBV7-6 to TRBJ2-2, with TRBD2 matching over 12 bases. CDR3 length: 20 residues. Germline lookup yields CDR1 SGHVS and CDR2 FNYEAQ. V shed 5 bases, J shed 0 bases, and the junction held 13 bases outside the gene matches.

The chain employs TRBV4-1 and TRBJ2-7; TRBD1 matches at 9 bases. Trimming removed 2 bases from V and 0 bases from J; junction bases left unmatched: 2. CDR3 length: 15 residues. Germline lookup yields CDR1 MGHRA and CDR2 YSYEKL. Here the CDR3 DNA reads TGCGCCAGCAGCCAACCGGGACAGGGCTCCTACGAGCAGTACTTC. As protein: CASSQPGQGSYEQYF.

The table lists this clone with a count of one. V is TRBV7-3 and J is TRBJ1-1; 7 bases align to TRBD1. Trimming at V came to 5 bases and at J to 6 bases, leaving 6 bases not matched to a gene. The germline V gene has CDR1 SGHTA and CDR2 FQGTGA. This CDR3 has 13 residues. CDR3 residues: CASSLRQGSEAFF. The CDR3 DNA reads as TGTGCCAGCAGCCTGCGACAGGGCTCTGAAGCTTTCTTT.

This sequence joins TRBV5-4 and TRBJ1-5; D uncertain. From germline, CDR1 is SGHNT and CDR2 YYREEE (reference sequence). Trimming removed 0 bases at V and 1 base at J, with 5 bases between. The CDR3 consists of 14 residues. The CDR3 spells CASSLAGSNQPQHF. The CDR3 nucleotides read TGTGCCAGCAGCTTGGCAGGCAGCAATCAGCCCCAGCATTTT.

This chain links TRBV11-2 with TRBJ2-2; 7 nucleotides match TRBD1. The germline gives CDR1 SGHAT, CDR2 FQNNGV. The CDR3 extends over 14 amino acids. V trimming: 4 bases; J trimming: 6 bases; junction bases outside the gene matches: 5. CDR3 DNA: TGTGCCAGCAGCTCGACAGGGATTCCCGGGGAGCTGTTTTTT. Its translation is CASSSTGIPGELFF.

This chain links TRBV2 with TRBJ2-5, with 13 bases aligning to TRBD2. This CDR3 region has 14 residues. With V trimmed by 7 bases and J by 4 bases, 3 bases remained unmatched. Germline V gene sequence: CDR1 SNHLY, CDR2 FYNNEI. The CDR3 DNA reads as TGTGCCAGCAAGAGGACTAGCGGGGGAGAGACCCAGTACTTC. Translating it yields CASKRTSGGETQYF.

V gene TRBV7-8 combines with J gene TRBJ2-2; possibly TRBD2 for D (6 bases). CDR3 length equals 18 residues. V lost 2 bases and J 5 bases, leaving 21 bases between the germline ends. CDR1 and CDR2 (germline): SGHVS, FQNEAQ. The CDR3 coding sequence is TGTGCCAGCAGCTTAAACCCGATCGTGGAGGGCCGGACCGGGGAGCTGTTTTTT. This codes for CASSLNPIVEGRTGELFF.

This clone was picked up a small number of times. V and J are TRBV19 and TRBJ2-5; 10 bases map to TRBD2. V was clipped by 5 bases and J by 1 base; unmatched bases: 1. This CDR3 is built from 14 residues. Germline values: CDR1 LNHDA, CDR2 SQIVND (reference sequence). Here the CDR3 reads CASSSSGGQETQYF. Here the CDR3 DNA reads TGTGCCAGTAGTTCTAGCGGGGGCCAAGAGACCCAGTACTTC.

The V call is TRBV5-1, the J call TRBJ1-2; tentative D call: TRBD1 (5 bases). CDR3 length: 15 residues. Germline V gives CDR1 SGHRS, CDR2 YFSETQ. Trimming took 3 bases from V and 3 from J, leaving 15 bases between them. CDR3 sequence reads: CASSSLGGADYGYTF. Written as DNA, the CDR3 is TGCGCCAGCAGCTCCCTGGGAGGGGCGGACTATGGCTACACCTTC.

The chain carries TRBV6-5 and TRBJ2-1, with 7 positions matching TRBD1. Losses at the gene ends were 5 bases for V and 2 bases for J; bases not matched to a gene: 6. The CDR3 has 15 residues. Germline V lookup: CDR1 MNHEY, CDR2 SVGAGI. This CDR3 reads CASSGTGEPYNEQFF. CDR3 sequence (DNA): TGTGCCAGCAGTGGAACAGGGGAGCCCTACAATGAGCAGTTCTTC.

Only a few counts were recorded for this clone. The rearrangement uses TRBV25-1 and TRBJ1-1, with 9 nucleotides matching TRBD1. The V gene end was trimmed by 1 base and the J gene end by 1 base; junction bases not matched to a gene: 4. The germline V gene encodes CDR1 MGHDK and CDR2 SYGVNS. The CDR3 extends over 16 amino acids. The CDR3 is CASSEWGGQGNTEAFF. The CDR3 nucleotides read TGTGCCAGCAGTGAATGGGGGGGACAGGGGAACACTGAAGCTTTCTTT.

The J gene is TRBJ2-3, the V gene TRBV14; 12 bases match TRBD2. This CDR3 is 17 amino acids long. Germline CDR1 SGHDN, CDR2 FVKESK. After removal of 4 bases from V and 2 bases from J, the junction contained 7 bases not matched to a gene. In DNA form, the CDR3 reads TGTGCCAGCAGCCCCTTACTAGCGGGGGGTTTCACAGATACGCAGTATTTT. As protein: CASSPLLAGGFTDTQYF.

V gene TRBV5-1 combines with J gene TRBJ2-3, with TRBD2 matching 13 bases. Germline assignment: CDR1 SGHRS and CDR2 YFSETQ. The CDR3 is 18 residues long. V shed 0 bases and J 1 base; nucleotides not matched to a gene: 5. The CDR3 region has the DNA TGCGCCAGCAGCTTGGACCCTGGGACTAGCGGGGGCACAGATACGCAGTATTTT. Protein sequence: CASSLDPGTSGGTDTQYF.

The V gene is TRBV6-6, the J gene TRBJ2-5; no clear D. The CDR3 runs 11 residues. V dropped 3 bases and J dropped 4 bases, with 3 bases sitting between them. Per the germline V gene, CDR1 is MNHNY and CDR2 is SVGAGI (reference sequence). This chain's CDR3 is CASSYRETQYF. CDR3 bases: TGTGCCAGCAGTTATAGAGAGACCCAGTACTTC.

The V and J genes are TRBV5-1 and TRBJ1-1, with 9 bases aligning to TRBD1. Germline V gene data show CDR1 as SGHRS and CDR2 as YFSETQ. This CDR3 spans 16 amino acids. V lost 4 bases, J lost 7 bases, and 14 bases stayed unmatched. The CDR3 DNA reads TGCGCCAGCAGCCCTAGGACAGGGGAGATCTTGGGTGAAGCTTTCTTT. It specifies CASSPRTGEILGEAFF.

This chain joins TRBV28 and TRBJ1-6, with TRBD1 matching 11 bases. The CDR3 length is 18 residues. Losses at the gene ends were 1 base for V and 0 bases for J; bases not matched to a gene: 2. Germline loops: CDR1 MDHEN, CDR2 SYDVKM. The CDR3: CASSLYGTGGSYNSPLHF. The DNA of the CDR3 is TGTGCCAGCAGTTTATACGGGACAGGGGGCTCCTATAATTCACCCCTCCACTTT.

The chain links TRBV5-5 to TRBJ2-7; D is ambiguous. The V gene lost 10 bases and the J gene lost 2 bases, with 16 bases spanning the gap. Looked up from germline, CDR1 is SGHKS and CDR2 is YYEKEE (reference sequence). The CDR3 consists of 13 residues. Here the CDR3 reads CAPISRLTYEQYF. CDR3 coding DNA: TGTGCCCCCATCTCGCGGCTTACCTACGAGCAGTACTTC.

This chain uses TRBV10-1 with TRBJ2-1, with TRBD2 matching over 7 bases. J lost 2 bases, V lost 4 bases, and 8 bases had no gene match. This CDR3 has 16 residues. The germline V gene has CDR1 WNHNN and CDR2 SYGVQD (reference sequence). CDR3 nucleotides: TGCGCCAGCAGTGGGCCCATCGCGGGGGCCTACAATGAGCAGTTCTTC. Translation gives CASSGPIAGAYNEQFF.

As to this clone: Other DNA sequences of this sample code for an identical CDR3. The chain carries TRBV5-6 and TRBJ2-7; 8 nucleotides agree with TRBD1. The J segment lost 2 bases and the V segment lost 5 bases, leaving 6 bases of the junction unmatched. This CDR3 is 14 amino acids long. Germline CDR1 and CDR2: SGHDT and YYEEEE. CDR3 residues: CASSVGQGAYEQYF. CDR3 sequence (DNA): TGTGCCAGCAGTGTCGGACAGGGAGCCTACGAGCAGTACTTC.

This clone was counted a single time. The CDR3 protein is CASSLRGQGAYEQYF. As DNA, the CDR3 is TGTGCCAGCAGTTTAAGAGGACAGGGGGCCTACGAGCAGTACTTC. The chain recombines TRBV27 with TRBJ2-7; 10 bases fit TRBD1. Germline V gene sequence: CDR1 MNHEY, CDR2 SMNVEV (reference sequence). V lost 2 bases to trimming and J lost 2 bases; unmatched junction nucleotides: 3. The CDR3 totals 15 residues.

The V gene is TRBV9, the J gene TRBJ2-1; 8 bases align to TRBD2. J lost 8 bases, V lost 1 base, and 5 bases had no gene match. The germline V gene has CDR1 SGDLS and CDR2 YYNGEE. The length of the CDR3 is 14 residues. CDR3: CASSVSGGADEQFF. In DNA form, the CDR3 reads TGTGCCAGCAGCGTATCCGGGGGGGCAGATGAGCAGTTCTTC.

The J gene is TRBJ2-7, the V gene TRBV28, with TRBD2 matching 8 bases. This CDR3 contains 14 residues. Looked up from germline, CDR1 is MDHEN and CDR2 is SYDVKM. V shed 2 bases, J shed 5 bases, and the junction held 5 bases outside the gene matches. The CDR3 coding sequence is TGTGCCAGCAGTTTAAACGCGGGGGGCAACGAGCAGTACTTC. It translates to CASSLNAGGNEQYF.

The chain carries TRBV7-6 and TRBJ1-2; a possible D gene is TRBD1 (6 bases). The CDR3 totals 14 residues. Trimming took off 4 bases at V and 2 bases at J, with 11 bases between the two ends. Per germline, CDR1 SGHVS and CDR2 FNYEAQ. CDR3 amino acids: CASSSRQDNYGYTF. The CDR3 nucleotides read TGTGCCAGCAGCTCCAGACAGGACAACTATGGCTACACCTTC.

In this sample, this clone turned up once. The rearrangement links TRBV7-9 to TRBJ1-6, with D perhaps TRBD1 (6 bases). Germline values: CDR1 SEHNR, CDR2 FQNEAQ (reference sequence). V shed 5 bases and J shed 10 bases, with 15 bases lying between them. The CDR3 loop spans 14 amino acids. The CDR3 nucleotides read TGTGCCAGCAGCCCAGGGGTGTTAGGATCACCCCTCCACTTT. Amino acids: CASSPGVLGSPLHF.

This clone was recorded once. The J gene is TRBJ2-3, the V gene TRBV2, with 7 bases aligning to TRBD1. V shed 4 bases, J shed 2 bases, and the junction held 6 bases outside the gene matches. The germline CDR1 and CDR2 sequences are SNHLY and FYNNEI. The CDR3 is 15 amino acids. Here the CDR3 DNA reads TGTGCCAGCAGTGCTACAGGGGCGTCCACAGATACGCAGTATTTT. This codes for CASSATGASTDTQYF. The full variable domain, its missing parts supplied by reference TRBV2 and TRBJ2-3, is EPEVTQTPSHQVTQMGQEVILRCVPISNHLYFYWYRQILGQKVEFLVSFYNNEISEKSEIFDDQFSVERPDGSNFTLKIRSTKLEDSAMYFCASSATGASTDTQYFGPGTRLTVL.

The chain carries TRBV4-1 and TRBJ2-5; 8 nucleotides match TRBD2. The CDR3 totals 17 residues. V gave up 6 bases and J gave up 2 bases; unmatched junction bases: 14. The germline V gene encodes CDR1 MGHRA and CDR2 YSYEKL. As DNA, the CDR3 is TGCGCCAGCAGTAGCATGACTAGAAGCGGGGGACAAGAGACCCAGTACTTC. Translating gives CASSSMTRSGGQETQYF.